The 20 T cell receptor beta chains given below trace back to one sample, sequenced in a study of cytotoxic CD8 clonotypes in ibrutinib-treated CLL. The assay was immunoSEQ multiplex PCR, and TCRdb's table has in-frame clones only and misses some. The sample gives about 130,000 clones, approximately 80% of which show up once; roughly 4.7% is in the top ten. The specimen comprised PBMCs, sampled after 24 months of ibrutinib treatment. The receptors stem from a human donor with chronic lymphocytic leukemia.

This clone was detected only once. This sequence may be a read error, since a much larger clone differs from it by one base. The CDR3 here is CAWSPGNYEQYF. The CDR3, as DNA: TGTGCCTGGAGTCCAGGGAACTACGAGCAGTACTTC. V and J are TRBV30 and TRBJ2-7; perhaps TRBD1 as D (5 bases). In germline, CDR1 is GTSNPN, CDR2 SVGIG (reference sequence). V was pared by 2 bases and J by 3 bases, with 8 bases between. The length of the CDR3 is 12 residues.

This clone has ten or more counts. The chain links TRBV6-5 to TRBJ2-7; D is unresolved. The CDR3 extends over 15 amino acids. In germline, CDR1 is MNHEY, CDR2 SVGAGI. The ends were cut back, 0 bases at V and 6 bases at J, with 15 bases in the middle. The CDR3 sequence is CASSYSSPPAGEQYF. CDR3 sequence (DNA): TGTGCCAGCAGTTACTCGAGCCCCCCCGCTGGCGAGCAGTACTTC.

This chain links TRBV18 with TRBJ1-5; D is possibly TRBD1 (5 bases). V shed 4 bases and J shed 5 bases, with 15 bases lying between them. Germline V lookup: CDR1 KGHSH, CDR2 LQKENI. This CDR3 has 15 residues. The CDR3 loop is CASSLSGRGHQPQHF. The CDR3 DNA follows: TGTGCCAGCTCACTATCAGGTCGGGGCCATCAGCCCCAGCATTTT.

This clone was found a few times. CDR3 amino acids: CASSPSLGGWDEQYF. The CDR3 nucleotides are TGTGCCAGCAGCCCCTCCCTGGGGGGCTGGGACGAGCAGTACTTC. The chain combines TRBV6-6 with TRBJ2-7; D possibly uses TRBD1 or TRBD2 (6 bases each). The germline V and J ends were trimmed by 6 bases and 5 bases, with 20 bases remaining between them. CDR1 is MNHNY, CDR2 SVGAGI, per germline (reference sequence). The CDR3 sequence is 15 residues long.

The chain is built from TRBV28 and TRBJ1-4; a possible D gene is TRBD1 (5 bases). Trimming cost V 2 bases and J 10 bases, with 11 bases left between them. CDR3 length: 13 residues. Germline V gene lookup returns CDR1 MDHEN and CDR2 SYDVKM. CDR3 protein: CASSLMNGGKLFF. Written as DNA, the CDR3 is TGTGCCAGCAGTTTAATGAATGGGGGAAAACTGTTTTTT.

A single count supports this clone. V usage is TRBV6-6 and J usage is TRBJ2-2, with D perhaps TRBD1 or TRBD2 (5 bases each). Trimming pared 2 bases from V and 4 bases from J, leaving 5 bases between. This CDR3 region has 13 residues. CDR1 and CDR2 (germline): MNHNY, SVGAGI (reference sequence). CDR3 in amino acids: CASSYGGTGELFF. CDR3 nucleotides: TGTGCCAGCAGTTACGGGGGCACCGGGGAGCTGTTTTTT.

The CDR3 bases are TGTGCCAGCAGCTTACGGGGTTTTAGCACAGATACGCAGTATTTT. Translating gives CASSLRGFSTDTQYF. The chain couples TRBV11-3 to TRBJ2-3, with a possible D match to TRBD2 (5 bases). CDR3 length: 15 amino acids. Germline V gene lookup returns CDR1 SGHNT and CDR2 YENEEA. The V gene lost 2 bases and the J gene lost 0 bases, with 9 bases spanning the gap. Combining the CDR3 with reference TRBV11-3 and TRBJ2-3 gives the whole variable domain EAGVVQSPRYKIIEKKQPVAFWCNPISGHNTLYWYLQNLGQGPELLIRYENEEAVDDSQLPKDRFSAERLKGVDSTLKIQPAELGDSAVYLCASSLRGFSTDTQYFGPGTRLTVL.

The genes are TRBV7-9 and TRBJ1-1; tentatively, D is TRBD1 (5 bases). The V gene's germline CDR1 is SEHNR and CDR2 FQNEAQ (reference sequence). V was cut by 5 bases and J by 4 bases, with 11 bases left in between. There are 13 residues in the CDR3. This chain's CDR3 is CASSPRGSTEAFF. DNA for the CDR3: TGTGCCAGCAGCCCGCGGGGGAGCACTGAAGCTTTCTTT.

Of note for this clone: At the DNA level, this CDR3 is encoded by other sequences in the same sample as well. The chain carries TRBV30 and TRBJ2-5, with a possible D match to TRBD2 (5 bases). Trimming pared 3 bases from V and 5 bases from J, leaving 7 bases between. Germline lookup yields CDR1 GTSNPN and CDR2 SVGIG (reference sequence). CDR3 length equals 11 residues. The CDR3 loop is CAWSPGETQYF. The CDR3 DNA is TGTGCCTGGAGCCCGGGGGAGACCCAGTACTTC.

V gene TRBV27 combines with J gene TRBJ1-5; TRBD1 matches at 9 bases. Germline CDR1 MNHEY, CDR2 SMNVEV (reference sequence). V shed 1 base, J shed 2 bases, and the junction held 15 bases outside the gene matches. The CDR3 is 20 residues long. DNA for the CDR3: TGTGCCAGCAGTTTATACCCCCTAGGGGCCCGGGACAGGGGCAATCAGCCCCAGCATTTT. Encoded protein: CASSLYPLGARDRGNQPQHF.

The chain has TRBV7-3 and TRBJ1-1; D remains ambiguous. The CDR3 extends over 13 amino acids. Germline V CDR1 and CDR2: SGHTA, FQGTGA. Trimming cost V 5 bases and J 1 base, with 8 bases left between them. The CDR3 region has the DNA TGTGCCAGCAGCCGACAAAGGAACACTGAAGCTTTCTTT. It yields the protein CASSRQRNTEAFF.

A single count supports this clone. The chain uses TRBV7-9 and TRBJ1-2; D is possibly TRBD1 (5 bases). This CDR3 region has 18 residues. Deletions cut 2 bases from V and 1 base from J, with 20 bases between. CDR1 and CDR2 from the germline V gene are SEHNR and FQNEAQ (reference sequence). CDR3 in amino acids: CASSLKSVRVGFNYGYTF. In nucleotides, the CDR3 is TGTGCCAGCAGCTTAAAATCGGTCAGGGTGGGATTTAACTATGGCTACACCTTC. Drawing the rest from reference TRBV7-9 and TRBJ1-2, the complete variable domain is DTGVSQNPRHKITKRGQNVTFRCDPISEHNRLYWYRQTLGQGPEFLTYFQNEAQLEKSRLLSDRFSAERPKGSFSTLEIQRTEQGDSAMYLCASSLKSVRVGFNYGYTFGSGTRLTVV.

The chain is built from TRBV6-5 and TRBJ1-2; D not resolved. Germline CDR1 is MNHEY and CDR2 is SVGAGI. Deletions cut 4 bases from V and 3 bases from J, with 12 bases between. The CDR3 has 14 residues. In DNA, the CDR3 is TGTGCCAGCAGTTCTCCGAACCGGTACTATGGCTACACCTTC. Translating gives CASSSPNRYYGYTF.

The chain recombines TRBV6-6 with TRBJ1-1; D is unclear. The CDR3 sequence is 16 residues long. The germline gives CDR1 MNHNY, CDR2 SVGAGI (reference sequence). Trimming removed 0 bases at V and 1 base at J, with 12 bases between. The CDR3 sequence: CASSYSRRRTNTEAFF. The CDR3 DNA follows: TGTGCCAGCAGTTACTCGCGACGCCGAACGAACACTGAAGCTTTCTTT.

This chain uses TRBV18 with TRBJ1-1; 9 bases match TRBD1. The CDR3 loop spans 16 amino acids. J was trimmed by 4 bases and V by 1 base; bases with no gene match: 7. The germline gives CDR1 KGHSH, CDR2 LQKENI. The CDR3 here is CASSPREQGAGTEAFF. The CDR3 DNA is TGTGCCAGCTCACCACGGGAACAGGGGGCCGGCACTGAAGCTTTCTTT.

The genes are TRBV7-2 and TRBJ2-2, with D maybe TRBD1 (7 bases). CDR3 length equals 13 residues. Germline V gene lookup returns CDR1 SGHTA and CDR2 FQGNSA. V lost 4 bases and J lost 7, with 10 bases in between. The CDR3 DNA reads TGTGCCAGCAGCTCTCAGGGGGGCGGGGAGCTGTTTTTT. The encoded protein is CASSSQGGGELFF.

In DNA, the CDR3 is TGTGCCAGCAGCTTGGGGTGGGTCGGTACCGGGGAGCTGTTTTTT. Residues: CASSLGWVGTGELFF. The chain recombines TRBV5-6 with TRBJ2-2; D is ambiguous. This CDR3 has 15 residues. The V end lost 0 bases, the J end lost 5 bases, and 11 bases lay between the germline ends. Germline V gene lookup returns CDR1 SGHDT and CDR2 YYEEEE.

V gene TRBV10-3 combines with J gene TRBJ1-6; D unresolved. CDR3 length: 13 amino acids. Germline loops: CDR1 ENHRY, CDR2 SYGVKD. Trimming stripped 6 bases from V and 7 bases from J, with 10 bases between. The CDR3 DNA is TGTGCCATCAGGGACGGATTGAATTCACCCCTCCACTTT. This codes for CAIRDGLNSPLHF.

This clone was observed a single time. The chain recombines TRBV9 with TRBJ2-1; 7 bases align to TRBD1. This CDR3 is built from 15 residues. The V and J ends lost 0 bases and 1 base, in that order; junction bases with no gene match: 1. CDR1 is SGDLS and CDR2 is YYNGEE in the germline V gene. The CDR3 protein is CASSVDRGSYNEQFF. CDR3 coding DNA: TGTGCCAGCAGCGTAGACAGGGGATCCTACAATGAGCAGTTCTTC. The whole variable domain, remainder taken from reference TRBV9 and TRBJ2-1, is DSGVTQTPKHLITATGQRVTLRCSPRSGDLSVYWYQQSLDQGLQFLIQYYNGEERAKGNILERFSAQQFPDLHSELNLSSLELGDSALYFCASSVDRGSYNEQFFGPGTRLTVL.

The J gene is TRBJ2-3, the V gene TRBV4-1; 10 nucleotides agree with TRBD2. CDR1 MGHRA and CDR2 YSYEKL come from the germline V gene. This CDR3 contains 17 residues. V lost 0 bases to trimming and J lost 3 bases; unmatched junction nucleotides: 6. CDR3 sequence reads: CASSQDESSGGTDTQYF. The DNA of the CDR3 is TGCGCCAGCAGCCAAGATGAGAGTAGCGGGGGGACAGATACGCAGTATTTT.